Included here is one TCR beta chain sequence, with context. The data are from a study of CD8 T cells in Susac syndrome. Stable or active relapsing-remitting multiple sclerosis, untreated and meeting revised McDonald criteria, defined the controls. In contrast to the negatively isolated CD8+ and CD4+ T cells, TEMRA cells were FACS-enriched. Random-hexamer reverse transcription was applied to about 0.5 to 1 ug RNA. The authors amplified TCR beta CDR3 across 54 Vbeta and 13 Jbeta using immunoSEQ multiplex PCR. MiXCR, applied by TCRdb to the immunoSEQ multiplex PCR reads, yields one record per CDR3 protein. The sample comprises some 450,000 distinct CDR3 sequences, approximately 85% of which are singletons, and approximately 0.11% rests with the top ten. The receptor comes from a human donor with multiple sclerosis. The sequenced material came from CD8+ T cells from PBMCs.

The CDR3 nucleotides read TGTGCCAGCAGTAGCGGGAAATTGGGCGAGCAGTACTTC. This encodes CASSSGKLGEQYF. The V call is TRBV25-1, the J call TRBJ2-7; 7 bases match TRBD2. The CDR3 consists of 13 residues. From germline, CDR1 is MGHDK and CDR2 SYGVNS. V shed 5 bases, J shed 6 bases, and the junction held 7 bases outside the gene matches.